This T cell receptor (beta chain) appears in the sequencing data of a study of TIL therapy for anti-PD-1-resistant metastatic lung cancer. Whole-study context: Median patient age was about 50, ranging roughly 35-75 years. A handful of tumors were EGFR-mutant and two were ALK-rearranged. Findings and limits, study-wide: The cohort had more treatment-naive, never-smoker and oncogene-addicted patients than typical. Many TIL product clones were absent from baseline tumor, suggesting clonal contraction.

Germline values: CDR1 WNHNN, CDR2 SYGVQD (reference sequence). Trimming shortened V by 7 bases and J by 0 bases, and 16 bases separated the two germline ends. The CDR3 length is 16 residues. Points on this clone: As yet, its antigen is unknown.

As to time point: pre-treatment sample, taken before nivolumab and TIL therapy. Tumor tissue came from excised metastases, mostly pleural nodules or supraclavicular lymph nodes. Sequencing used immunoSEQ v3. The method was immunoSEQ multiplex PCR; TCRdb's version includes in-frame clones alone and lacks a portion of them. The table shows 25,000 to 30,000 clones, with around 70% occurring only once. This clonotype was obtained from a person aged 25-80 years with non-small cell lung cancer. The V call is TRBV10-1, the J call TRBJ2-4, with D perhaps matching TRBD2 (6 bases). This material consisted of tumor tissue, taken at baseline. CDR3 bases: TGCGCCAGCACTCGCCCGGAGGGCATAGCCAAAAACATTCAGTACTTC. As protein: CASTRPEGIAKNIQYF.